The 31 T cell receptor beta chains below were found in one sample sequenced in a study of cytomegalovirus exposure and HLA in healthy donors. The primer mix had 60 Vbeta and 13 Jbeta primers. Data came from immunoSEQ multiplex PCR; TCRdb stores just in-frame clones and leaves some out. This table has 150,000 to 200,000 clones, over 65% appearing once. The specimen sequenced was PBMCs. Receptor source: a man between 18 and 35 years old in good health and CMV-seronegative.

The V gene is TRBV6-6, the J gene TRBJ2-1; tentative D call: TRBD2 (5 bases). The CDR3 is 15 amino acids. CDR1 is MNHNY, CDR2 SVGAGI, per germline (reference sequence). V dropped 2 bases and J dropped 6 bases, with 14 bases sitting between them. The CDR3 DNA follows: TGTGCCAGCAGTTACGAGGGAGTCCTTGCCAATGAGCAGTTCTTC. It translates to CASSYEGVLANEQFF.

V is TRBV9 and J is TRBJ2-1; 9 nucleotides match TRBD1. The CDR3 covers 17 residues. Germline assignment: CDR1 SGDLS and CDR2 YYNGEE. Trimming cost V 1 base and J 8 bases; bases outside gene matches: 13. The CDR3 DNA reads TGTGCCAGCAGCGTAAGGGGGGGACAGGGAGGGTTGGATGAGCAGTTCTTC. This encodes CASSVRGGQGGLDEQFF.

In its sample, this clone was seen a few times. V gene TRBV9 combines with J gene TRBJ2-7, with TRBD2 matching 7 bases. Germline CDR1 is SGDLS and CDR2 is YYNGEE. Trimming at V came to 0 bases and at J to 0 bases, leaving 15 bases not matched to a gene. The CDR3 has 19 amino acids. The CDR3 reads CASSVDPLAMPMASYEQYF. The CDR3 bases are TGTGCCAGCAGCGTAGACCCACTAGCGATGCCGATGGCCTCCTACGAGCAGTACTTC.

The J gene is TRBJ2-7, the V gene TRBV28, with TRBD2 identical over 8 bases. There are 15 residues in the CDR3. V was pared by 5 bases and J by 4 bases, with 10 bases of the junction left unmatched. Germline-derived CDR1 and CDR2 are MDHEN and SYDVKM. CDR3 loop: CASSVAGMGKYEQYF. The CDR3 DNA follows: TGTGCCAGCAGTGTAGCGGGAATGGGGAAATACGAGCAGTACTTC.

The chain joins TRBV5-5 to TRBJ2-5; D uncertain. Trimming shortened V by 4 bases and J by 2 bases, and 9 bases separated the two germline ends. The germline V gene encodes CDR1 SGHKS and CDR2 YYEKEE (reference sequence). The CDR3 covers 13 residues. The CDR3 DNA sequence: TGTGCCAGCAGCCGCGTTGATCAAGAGACCCAGTACTTC. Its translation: CASSRVDQETQYF.

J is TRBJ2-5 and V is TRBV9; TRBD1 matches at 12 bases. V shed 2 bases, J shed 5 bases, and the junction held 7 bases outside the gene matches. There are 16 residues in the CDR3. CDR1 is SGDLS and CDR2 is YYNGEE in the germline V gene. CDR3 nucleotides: TGTGCCAGCAGCGTCGGGACAGGGGGCAATCGGGAGACCCAGTACTTC. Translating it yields CASSVGTGGNRETQYF. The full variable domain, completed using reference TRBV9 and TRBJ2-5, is DSGVTQTPKHLITATGQRVTLRCSPRSGDLSVYWYQQSLDQGLQFLIQYYNGEERAKGNILERFSAQQFPDLHSELNLSSLELGDSALYFCASSVGTGGNRETQYFGPGTRLLVL.

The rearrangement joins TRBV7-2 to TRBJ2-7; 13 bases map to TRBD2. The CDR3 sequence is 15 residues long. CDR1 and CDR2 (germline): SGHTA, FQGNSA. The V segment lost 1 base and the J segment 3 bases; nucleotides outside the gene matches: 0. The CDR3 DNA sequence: TGTGCCAGCAGCTTAGGGACTAGCGGGAGCTACGAGCAGTACTTC. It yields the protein CASSLGTSGSYEQYF.

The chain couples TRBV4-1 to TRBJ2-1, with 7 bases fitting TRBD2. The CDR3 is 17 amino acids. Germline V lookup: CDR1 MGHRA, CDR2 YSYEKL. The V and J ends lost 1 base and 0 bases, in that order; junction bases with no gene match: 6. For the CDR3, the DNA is TGCGCCAGCAGCCAAGTGGTAGCGGGTCTCTCCTACAATGAGCAGTTCTTC. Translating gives CASSQVVAGLSYNEQFF.

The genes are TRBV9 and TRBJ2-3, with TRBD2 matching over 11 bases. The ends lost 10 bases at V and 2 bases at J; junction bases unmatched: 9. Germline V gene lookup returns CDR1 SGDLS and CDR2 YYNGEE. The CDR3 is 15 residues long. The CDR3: CASTETSGVTDTQYF. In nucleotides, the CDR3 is TGTGCCTCCACCGAGACTAGCGGGGTCACAGATACGCAGTATTTT.

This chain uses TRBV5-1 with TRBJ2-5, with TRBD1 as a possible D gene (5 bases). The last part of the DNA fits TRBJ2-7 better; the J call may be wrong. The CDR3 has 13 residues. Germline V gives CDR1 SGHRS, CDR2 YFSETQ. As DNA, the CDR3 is TGCGCCAGCAGCCTAGACAGAGCCTACGAGCAGTACTTC. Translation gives CASSLDRAYEQYF.

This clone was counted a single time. The CDR3 reads CASSLGYGVEEQFF. The CDR3 DNA is TGTGCCAGCAGCTTGGGGTACGGGGTCGAAGAGCAGTTCTTC. The chain is built from TRBV7-6 and TRBJ2-1; D may be TRBD2 (5 bases). V lost 3 bases and J lost 10, with 16 bases in between. The CDR3 totals 14 residues. The germline V gene encodes CDR1 SGHVS and CDR2 FNYEAQ.

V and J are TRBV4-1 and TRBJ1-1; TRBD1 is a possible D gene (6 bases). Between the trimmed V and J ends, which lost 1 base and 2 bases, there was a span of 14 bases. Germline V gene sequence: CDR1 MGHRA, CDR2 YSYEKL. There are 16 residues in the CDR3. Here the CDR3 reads CASSQGNRDFNTEAFF. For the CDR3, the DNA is TGCGCCAGCAGCCAAGGGAACAGGGATTTTAACACTGAAGCTTTCTTT.

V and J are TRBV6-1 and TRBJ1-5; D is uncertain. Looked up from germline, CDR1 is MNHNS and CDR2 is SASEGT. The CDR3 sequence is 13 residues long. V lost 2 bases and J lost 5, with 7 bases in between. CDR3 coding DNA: TGTGCCAGCAGTGAATCCGGTTATCAGCCCCAGCATTTT. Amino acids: CASSESGYQPQHF.

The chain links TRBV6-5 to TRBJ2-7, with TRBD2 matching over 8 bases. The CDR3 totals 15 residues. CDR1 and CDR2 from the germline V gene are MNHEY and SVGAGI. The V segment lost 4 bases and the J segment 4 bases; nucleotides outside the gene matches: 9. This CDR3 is CASSSGSGSSYEQYF. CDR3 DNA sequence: TGTGCCAGCAGTTCTGGGAGCGGGAGCTCGTACGAGCAGTACTTC.

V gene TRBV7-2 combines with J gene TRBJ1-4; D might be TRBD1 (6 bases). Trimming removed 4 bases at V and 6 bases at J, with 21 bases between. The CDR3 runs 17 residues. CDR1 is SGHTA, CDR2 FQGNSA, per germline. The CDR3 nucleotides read TGTGCCAGCAGCTCCTCTTTGCGACAGGCCCGGCATGAAAAACTGTTTTTT. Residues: CASSSSLRQARHEKLFF.

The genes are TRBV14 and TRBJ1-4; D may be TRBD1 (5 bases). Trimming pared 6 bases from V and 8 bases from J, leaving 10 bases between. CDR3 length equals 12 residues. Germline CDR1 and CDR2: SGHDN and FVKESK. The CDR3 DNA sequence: TGTGCCAGCAGTTGGGGCCGCGAAAAACTGTTTTTT. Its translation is CASSWGREKLFF.

The chain's CDR3 is CAWSVGGGLAGHYEQYF. In nucleotides, the CDR3 is TGTGCCTGGAGTGTAGGTGGTGGGCTAGCGGGGCACTACGAGCAGTACTTC. The chain links TRBV30 to TRBJ2-7, with 9 positions matching TRBD2. The CDR3 loop spans 17 amino acids. CDR1 and CDR2 (germline): GTSNPN, SVGIG (reference sequence). Losses at the gene ends were 0 bases for V and 3 bases for J; bases not matched to a gene: 12. Supplemented by reference TRBV30 and TRBJ2-7, the full variable domain reads SQTIHQWPATLVQPVGSPLSLECTVEGTSNPNLYWYRQAAGRGLQLLFYSVGIGQISSEVPQNLSASRPQDRQFILSSKKLLLSDSGFYLCAWSVGGGLAGHYEQYFGPGTRLTVT.

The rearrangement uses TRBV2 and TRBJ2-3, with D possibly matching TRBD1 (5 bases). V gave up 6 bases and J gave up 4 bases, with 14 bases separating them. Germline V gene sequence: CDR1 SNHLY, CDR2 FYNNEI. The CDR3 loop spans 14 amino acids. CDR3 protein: CASSVVLGADTQYF. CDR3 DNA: TGTGCCAGCAGCGTGGTTTTAGGGGCAGATACGCAGTATTTT.

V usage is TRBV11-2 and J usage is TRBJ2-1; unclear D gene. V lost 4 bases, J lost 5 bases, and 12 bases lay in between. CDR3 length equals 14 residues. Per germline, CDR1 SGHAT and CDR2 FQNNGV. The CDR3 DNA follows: TGTGCCAGCAGCTCACTATCTCCCCACAATGAGCAGTTCTTC. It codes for CASSSLSPHNEQFF.

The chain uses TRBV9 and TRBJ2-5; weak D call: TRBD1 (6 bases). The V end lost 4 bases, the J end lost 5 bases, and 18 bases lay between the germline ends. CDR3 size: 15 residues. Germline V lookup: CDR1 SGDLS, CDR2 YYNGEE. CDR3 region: CASSLRPQGKETQYF. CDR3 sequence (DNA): TGTGCCAGCAGCCTCCGACCACAGGGAAAGGAGACCCAGTACTTC.

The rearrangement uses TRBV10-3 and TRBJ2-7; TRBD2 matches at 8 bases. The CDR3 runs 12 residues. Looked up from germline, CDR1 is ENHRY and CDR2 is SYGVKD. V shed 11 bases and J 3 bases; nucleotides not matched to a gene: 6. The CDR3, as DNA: TGTGCCTCCAGAGGGACTAGCTACGAGCAGTACTTC. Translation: CASRGTSYEQYF.

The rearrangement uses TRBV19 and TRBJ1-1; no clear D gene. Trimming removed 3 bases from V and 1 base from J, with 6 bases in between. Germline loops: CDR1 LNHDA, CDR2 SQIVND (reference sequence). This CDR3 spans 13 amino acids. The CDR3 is CASSMGRNTEAFF. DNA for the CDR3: TGTGCCAGTAGTATGGGGAGGAACACTGAAGCTTTCTTT.

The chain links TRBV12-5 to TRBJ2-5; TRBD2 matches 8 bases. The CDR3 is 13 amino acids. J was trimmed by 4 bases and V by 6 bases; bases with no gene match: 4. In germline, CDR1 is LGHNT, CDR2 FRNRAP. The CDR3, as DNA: TGTGCTAGTGGCCCCACTAGCGGAGAGACCCAGTACTTC. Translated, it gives CASGPTSGETQYF.

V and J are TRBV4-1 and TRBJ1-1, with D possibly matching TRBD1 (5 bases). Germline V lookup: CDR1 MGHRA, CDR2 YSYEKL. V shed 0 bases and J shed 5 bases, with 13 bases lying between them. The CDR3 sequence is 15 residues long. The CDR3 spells CASSQDVRGSTEAFF. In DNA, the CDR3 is TGCGCCAGCAGCCAAGATGTCCGGGGGAGTACTGAAGCTTTCTTT.

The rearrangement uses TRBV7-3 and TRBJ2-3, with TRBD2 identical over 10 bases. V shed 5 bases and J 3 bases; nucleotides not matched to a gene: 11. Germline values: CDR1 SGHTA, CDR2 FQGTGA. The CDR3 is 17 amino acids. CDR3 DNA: TGTGCCAGCAGCCCAAATGGGGCTAGCGGGAGAACAGATACGCAGTATTTT. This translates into CASSPNGASGRTDTQYF.

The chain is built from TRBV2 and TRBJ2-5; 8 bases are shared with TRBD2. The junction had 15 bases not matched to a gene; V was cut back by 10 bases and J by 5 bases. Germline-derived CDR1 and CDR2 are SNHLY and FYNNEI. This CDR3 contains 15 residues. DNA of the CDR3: TGTGCCACCTCCGCGGTCGGAGCGGGGGCTGAGACCCAGTACTTC. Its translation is CATSAVGAGAETQYF.

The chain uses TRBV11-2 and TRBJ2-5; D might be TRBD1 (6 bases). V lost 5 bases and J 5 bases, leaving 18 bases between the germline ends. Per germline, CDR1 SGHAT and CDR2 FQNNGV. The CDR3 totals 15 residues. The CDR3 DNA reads TGTGCCAGCAGCCCCCCTACAGGGCAGCGGGAGACCCAGTACTTC. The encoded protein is CASSPPTGQRETQYF.

The CDR3 nucleotides are TGTGCCAGCAGCTTAGCGGCCAATCAGCCCCAGCATTTT. It translates to CASSLAANQPQHF. The chain couples TRBV7-2 to TRBJ1-5, with D unclear. The V and J ends lost 0 bases and 3 bases respectively, with 3 bases between them. The CDR3 is 13 residues long. Germline V lookup: CDR1 SGHTA, CDR2 FQGNSA.

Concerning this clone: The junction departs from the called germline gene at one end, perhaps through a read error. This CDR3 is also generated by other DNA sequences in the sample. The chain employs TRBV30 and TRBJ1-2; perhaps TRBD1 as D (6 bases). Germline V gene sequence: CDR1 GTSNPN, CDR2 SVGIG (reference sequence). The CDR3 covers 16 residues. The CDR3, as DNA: TGTGCCCGGACGGAGGATGGGGGGGCGAGCACTAATGGCTACACCTTT. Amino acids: CARTEDGGASTNGYTF.

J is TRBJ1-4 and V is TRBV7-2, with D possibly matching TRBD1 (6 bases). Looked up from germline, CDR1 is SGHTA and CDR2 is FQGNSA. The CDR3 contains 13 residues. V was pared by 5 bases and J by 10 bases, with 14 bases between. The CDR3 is CASSPPGQGKLFF. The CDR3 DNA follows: TGTGCCAGCAGCCCTCCGGGACAAGGAAAACTGTTTTTT.

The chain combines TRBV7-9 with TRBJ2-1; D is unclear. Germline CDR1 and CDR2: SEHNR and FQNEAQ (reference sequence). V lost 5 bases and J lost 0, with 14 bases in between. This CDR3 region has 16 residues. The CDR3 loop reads CASSVTPHSSYNEQFF. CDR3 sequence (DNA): TGTGCCAGCAGCGTAACCCCACACAGCTCCTACAATGAGCAGTTCTTC.